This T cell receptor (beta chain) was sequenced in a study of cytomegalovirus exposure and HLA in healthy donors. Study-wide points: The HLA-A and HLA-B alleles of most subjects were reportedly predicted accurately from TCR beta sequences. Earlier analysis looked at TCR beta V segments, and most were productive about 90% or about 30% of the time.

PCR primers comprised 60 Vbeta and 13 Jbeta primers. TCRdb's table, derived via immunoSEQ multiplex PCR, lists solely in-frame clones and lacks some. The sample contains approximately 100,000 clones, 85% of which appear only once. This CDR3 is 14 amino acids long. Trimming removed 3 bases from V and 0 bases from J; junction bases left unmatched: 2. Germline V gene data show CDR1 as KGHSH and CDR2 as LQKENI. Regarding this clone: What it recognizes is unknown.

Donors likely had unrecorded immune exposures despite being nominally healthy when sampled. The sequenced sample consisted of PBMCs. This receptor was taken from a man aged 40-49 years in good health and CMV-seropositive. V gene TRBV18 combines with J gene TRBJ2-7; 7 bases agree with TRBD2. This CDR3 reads CASSPSGDSYEQYF. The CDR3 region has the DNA TGTGCCAGCTCACCGAGCGGGGACTCCTACGAGCAGTACTTC.